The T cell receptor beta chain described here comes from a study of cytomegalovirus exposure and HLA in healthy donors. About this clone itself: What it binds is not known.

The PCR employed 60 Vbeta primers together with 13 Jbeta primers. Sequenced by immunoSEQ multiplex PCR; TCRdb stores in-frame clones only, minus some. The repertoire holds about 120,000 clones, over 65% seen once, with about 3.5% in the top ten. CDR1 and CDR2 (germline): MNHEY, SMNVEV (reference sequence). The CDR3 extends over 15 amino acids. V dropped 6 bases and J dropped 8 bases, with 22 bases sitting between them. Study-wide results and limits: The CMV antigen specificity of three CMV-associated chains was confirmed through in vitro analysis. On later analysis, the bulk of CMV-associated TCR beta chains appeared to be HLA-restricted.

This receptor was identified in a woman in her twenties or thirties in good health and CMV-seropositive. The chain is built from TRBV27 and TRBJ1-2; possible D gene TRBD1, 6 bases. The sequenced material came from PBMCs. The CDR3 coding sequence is TGTGCCAGCAGGAGCACAGGGTCGGTTCAGTGGGGCTACACCTTC. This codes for CASRSTGSVQWGYTF.